A selection of T cell receptor beta chains follows, all from one sample in a study of cytotoxic CD8 clonotypes in ibrutinib-treated CLL. The repertoire was sequenced with immunoSEQ multiplex PCR; TCRdb's copy has only in-frame clones and lacks some. The sample lists some 300,000 clones; around four fifths were seen once. The starting material was PBMCs, obtained before ibrutinib treatment. These receptors originate from a human donor with chronic lymphocytic leukemia. Each CDR3 is given with its conserved first and last residue. D genes are given only for firm matches. Size values are once, few and many counts, or a class for expanded clones, and some rows have none.

clone_size: NA; j_call: TRBJ2-7; d_call: NA; v_call: TRBV9; cdr3_aa: CASSVGAYSSYEQYF; cdr3_nt: TGTGCCAGCAGCGTAGGGGCCTATAGCTCCTACGAGCAGTACTTC
clone_size: few; j_call: TRBJ1-5; d_call: NA; v_call: TRBV7-2; cdr3_aa: CASSLLGGGQPQHF; cdr3_nt: TGTGCCAGCAGCTTATTGGGGGGAGGTCAGCCCCAGCATTTT
clone_size: NA; j_call: TRBJ2-7; d_call: NA; v_call: TRBV7-8; cdr3_aa: CASEKGLTTMDEQYF; cdr3_nt: TGTGCCAGCGAGAAGGGGTTGACGACTATGGACGAGCAGTACTTC
clone_size: NA; j_call: TRBJ2-1; d_call: NA; v_call: TRBV15; cdr3_aa: CATSRGLVSYNEQFF; cdr3_nt: TGTGCCACCAGCAGAGGGCTAGTCTCCTACAATGAGCAGTTCTTC
clone_size: NA; j_call: TRBJ2-1; d_call: NA; v_call: TRBV27; cdr3_aa: CASSPFRGASREQFF; cdr3_nt: TGTGCCAGCAGTCCCTTTAGGGGAGCATCTCGAGAGCAGTTCTTC
clone_size: NA; j_call: TRBJ2-5; d_call: TRBD1; v_call: TRBV2; cdr3_aa: CASSQTGATVGETQYF; cdr3_nt: TGTGCCAGCAGTCAGACAGGGGCGACCGTCGGGGAGACCCAGTACTTC
clone_size: NA; j_call: TRBJ1-5; d_call: TRBD1; v_call: TRBV6-1; cdr3_aa: CASSEVTGLVQPQHF; cdr3_nt: TGTGCCAGCAGTGAAGTGACAGGGTTGGTGCAGCCCCAGCATTTT
clone_size: NA; j_call: TRBJ2-2; d_call: NA; v_call: TRBV28; cdr3_aa: CASSLNSGANTGELFF; cdr3_nt: TGTGCCAGCAGTTTAAATAGCGGAGCGAACACCGGGGAGCTGTTTTTT
clone_size: NA; j_call: TRBJ1-2; d_call: NA; v_call: TRBV6-4; cdr3_aa: CASSDNRADGYTF; cdr3_nt: TGTGCCAGCAGTGACAACAGGGCGGATGGCTACACCTTC
clone_size: NA; j_call: TRBJ2-7; d_call: NA; v_call: TRBV29-1; cdr3_aa: CSVGQGRGAEQYF; cdr3_nt: TGCAGCGTGGGGCAAGGCCGGGGGGCCGAGCAGTACTTC
clone_size: NA; j_call: TRBJ1-3; d_call: TRBD1; v_call: TRBV18; cdr3_aa: CASSPLSGQGSGNTIYF; cdr3_nt: TGTGCCAGCTCACCACTCTCAGGACAGGGTTCAGGAAACACCATATATTTT
clone_size: NA; j_call: TRBJ2-3; d_call: NA; v_call: TRBV19; cdr3_aa: CASSMRFWASTDTQYF; cdr3_nt: TGTGCCAGTAGTATGAGGTTCTGGGCGTCCACAGATACGCAGTATTTT
clone_size: NA; j_call: TRBJ1-2; d_call: TRBD1; v_call: TRBV11-2; cdr3_aa: CASSTSQGATGYTF; cdr3_nt: TGTGCCAGCAGCACTAGCCAGGGGGCGACTGGCTACACCTTC
clone_size: few; j_call: TRBJ2-2; d_call: TRBD1; v_call: TRBV12-5; cdr3_aa: CASPTGKNTGELFF; cdr3_nt: TGTGCTAGTCCGACAGGGAAAAACACCGGGGAGCTGTTTTTT
clone_size: NA; j_call: TRBJ2-7; d_call: NA; v_call: TRBV19; cdr3_aa: CASSIARSYEQYF; cdr3_nt: TGTGCCAGTAGTATAGCACGGAGCTACGAGCAGTACTTC
clone_size: NA; j_call: TRBJ2-7; d_call: TRBD2; v_call: TRBV30; cdr3_aa: CAWSVRWTTSGLYEQYF; cdr3_nt: TGTGCCTGGAGTGTACGGTGGACAACTAGCGGGTTGTACGAGCAGTACTTC
clone_size: once; j_call: TRBJ2-7; d_call: NA; v_call: TRBV7-2; cdr3_aa: CASSSKQGADHSYEQYF; cdr3_nt: TGTGCCAGCAGCTCAAAACAGGGTGCGGACCACTCCTACGAGCAGTACTTC
clone_size: NA; j_call: TRBJ2-1; d_call: NA; v_call: TRBV11-2; cdr3_aa: CASSLGGQAYEQFF; cdr3_nt: TGTGCCAGCAGCTTAGGGGGACAAGCGTATGAGCAGTTCTTC
clone_size: NA; j_call: TRBJ1-5; d_call: TRBD1; v_call: TRBV10-3; cdr3_aa: CAISRTTGGGNQPQHF; cdr3_nt: TGTGCCATCAGTCGAACGACAGGGGGTGGGAATCAGCCCCAGCATTTT
clone_size: NA; j_call: TRBJ2-7; d_call: NA; v_call: TRBV7-2; cdr3_aa: CASSLNRVSDEQYF; cdr3_nt: TGTGCCAGCAGCTTAAACAGGGTTAGCGACGAGCAGTACTTC
clone_size: NA; j_call: TRBJ2-3; d_call: NA; v_call: TRBV2; cdr3_aa: CASSVLGGTDTQYF; cdr3_nt: TGTGCCAGCAGTGTTTTGGGGGGCACAGATACGCAGTATTTT
clone_size: NA; j_call: TRBJ1-1; d_call: NA; v_call: TRBV4-3; cdr3_aa: CASSQDLGDTEAFF; cdr3_nt: TGCGCCAGCAGCCAAGATCTGGGGGACACTGAAGCTTTCTTT
clone_size: few; j_call: TRBJ1-1; d_call: NA; v_call: TRBV9; cdr3_aa: CASSVMVNTEAFF; cdr3_nt: TGTGCCAGCAGCGTAATGGTGAACACTGAAGCTTTCTTT
clone_size: NA; j_call: TRBJ2-4; d_call: TRBD1; v_call: TRBV7-9; cdr3_aa: CASSFGQGRNIQYF; cdr3_nt: TGTGCCAGCAGCTTCGGACAGGGTCGGAACATTCAGTACTTC
clone_size: NA; j_call: TRBJ1-2; d_call: NA; v_call: TRBV9; cdr3_aa: CASSGRSYNYGYTF; cdr3_nt: TGTGCCAGCAGCGGACGGTCGTATAACTATGGCTACACCTTC
clone_size: NA; j_call: TRBJ2-1; d_call: NA; v_call: TRBV7-1; cdr3_aa: CASSRQTENEQFF; cdr3_nt: TGTGCCAGCAGCAGACAAACAGAAAATGAGCAGTTCTTC
clone_size: NA; j_call: TRBJ2-7; d_call: NA; v_call: TRBV20-1; cdr3_aa: CSAVGVDEQYF; cdr3_nt: TGCAGTGCGGTGGGGGTGGACGAGCAGTACTTC
clone_size: NA; j_call: TRBJ2-5; d_call: NA; v_call: TRBV11-2; cdr3_aa: CASSLSGVESQYF; cdr3_nt: TGTGCCAGCAGCTTAAGTGGGGTAGAGTCCCAGTACTTC
clone_size: NA; j_call: TRBJ2-5; d_call: TRBD1; v_call: TRBV18; cdr3_aa: CASSRQGDQETQYF; cdr3_nt: TGTGCCAGCTCACGGCAGGGGGACCAAGAGACCCAGTACTTC
clone_size: NA; j_call: TRBJ2-7; d_call: NA; v_call: TRBV9; cdr3_aa: CASSVDRASYEQYF; cdr3_nt: TGTGCCAGCAGCGTAGACAGGGCCTCCTACGAGCAGTACTTC
clone_size: NA; j_call: TRBJ1-3; d_call: NA; v_call: TRBV4-3; cdr3_aa: CASSRYSSSGNTIYF; cdr3_nt: TGCGCCAGCAGCCGCTACTCCAGCTCTGGAAACACCATATATTTT
clone_size: NA; j_call: TRBJ2-7; d_call: NA; v_call: TRBV15; cdr3_aa: CATSSSGAAYEQYF; cdr3_nt: TGTGCCACCAGCAGTAGCGGAGCGGCCTACGAGCAGTACTTC
clone_size: NA; j_call: TRBJ2-5; d_call: NA; v_call: TRBV5-1; cdr3_aa: CASSLQGRETQYF; cdr3_nt: TGCGCCAGCAGCTTACAGGGTAGAGAGACCCAGTACTTC
clone_size: NA; j_call: TRBJ2-7; d_call: NA; v_call: TRBV14; cdr3_aa: CASSQFRGDEQYF; cdr3_nt: TGTGCCAGCAGCCAATTCCGGGGCGACGAGCAGTACTTC
clone_size: once; j_call: TRBJ2-1; d_call: TRBD2; v_call: TRBV5-3; cdr3_aa: CARSLKTPRTSGILQEQFF; cdr3_nt: TGTGCCAGAAGCTTAAAAACGCCGCGGACTAGCGGGATCCTACAAGAGCAGTTCTTC
clone_size: few; j_call: TRBJ2-7; d_call: NA; v_call: TRBV5-1; cdr3_aa: CASSLVGPSYEQYF; cdr3_nt: TGCGCCAGCAGCTTGGTGGGCCCCTCCTACGAGCAGTACTTC
clone_size: once; j_call: TRBJ2-1; d_call: TRBD2; v_call: TRBV6-4; cdr3_aa: CASSLGTSGSAKQFF; cdr3_nt: TGTGCCAGCAGCCTAGGGACTAGCGGGAGCGCAAAGCAGTTCTTC
clone_size: NA; j_call: TRBJ2-3; d_call: TRBD2; v_call: TRBV9; cdr3_aa: CASSVGLAAQYF; cdr3_nt: TGTGCCAGCAGCGTAGGTCTAGCGGCGCAGTATTTT
clone_size: NA; j_call: TRBJ1-1; d_call: NA; v_call: TRBV5-1; cdr3_aa: CASSSSGGEAFF; cdr3_nt: TGCGCCAGCAGCAGCTCCGGGGGCGAAGCTTTCTTT
clone_size: NA; j_call: TRBJ2-7; d_call: NA; v_call: TRBV4-1; cdr3_aa: CASSHDRSSYEQYF; cdr3_nt: TGCGCCAGCAGCCACGACAGGAGCTCCTACGAGCAGTACTTC
clone_size: NA; j_call: TRBJ2-1; d_call: NA; v_call: TRBV5-1; cdr3_aa: CASLSPGVNEQFF; cdr3_nt: TGCGCCAGCCTGAGTCCAGGGGTCAATGAGCAGTTCTTC
clone_size: NA; j_call: TRBJ2-6; d_call: NA; v_call: TRBV15; cdr3_aa: CATSSWDSGANVLTF; cdr3_nt: TGTGCCACCAGCAGTTGGGACTCTGGGGCCAACGTCCTGACTTTC
clone_size: NA; j_call: TRBJ2-7; d_call: TRBD2; v_call: TRBV10-3; cdr3_aa: CAIGLAGGQSSYEQYF; cdr3_nt: TGTGCCATCGGACTAGCGGGAGGCCAGAGCTCCTACGAGCAGTACTTC
clone_size: once; j_call: TRBJ1-2; d_call: NA; v_call: TRBV19; cdr3_aa: CASSIYGQAINYGYTF; cdr3_nt: TGTGCCAGTAGTATATACGGCCAGGCCATAAACTATGGCTACACCTTC
clone_size: NA; j_call: TRBJ2-7; d_call: TRBD1; v_call: TRBV30; cdr3_aa: CAWSRFRTGTYEQYF; cdr3_nt: TGTGCCTGGAGTCGATTCCGGACAGGGACCTACGAGCAGTACTTC
clone_size: NA; j_call: TRBJ1-2; d_call: NA; v_call: TRBV30; cdr3_aa: CAGNPGNYGYTF; cdr3_nt: TGTGCCGGAAATCCCGGGAACTATGGCTACACCTTC
clone_size: NA; j_call: TRBJ2-7; d_call: NA; v_call: TRBV6-8; cdr3_aa: CASSYSIVTGASYCYEQYF; cdr3_nt: TGTGCCAGCAGTTACTCGATCGTGACGGGGGCTTCTTACTGCTACGAGCAGTACTTC
clone_size: NA; j_call: TRBJ2-3; d_call: NA; v_call: TRBV15; cdr3_aa: CATSRVRTTDTQYF; cdr3_nt: TGTGCCACCAGCAGAGTTCGAACCACAGATACGCAGTATTTT
clone_size: NA; j_call: TRBJ2-7; d_call: TRBD1; v_call: TRBV14; cdr3_aa: CASSQVGTGYDEQYF; cdr3_nt: TGTGCCAGCAGCCAAGTCGGGACAGGGTATGACGAGCAGTACTTC
clone_size: NA; j_call: TRBJ2-6; d_call: NA; v_call: TRBV7-2; cdr3_aa: CASSLGTGANVLTF; cdr3_nt: TGTGCCAGCAGCTTAGGGACTGGGGCCAACGTCCTGACTTTC
clone_size: few; j_call: TRBJ2-7; d_call: NA; v_call: TRBV14; cdr3_aa: CASSQDRARTYEQYF; cdr3_nt: TGTGCCAGCAGCCAAGACAGGGCGAGAACCTACGAGCAGTACTTC
clone_size: NA; j_call: TRBJ1-2; d_call: NA; v_call: TRBV7-9; cdr3_aa: CASSLRLGGATYGYTF; cdr3_nt: TGTGCCAGCAGTCTTAGGTTGGGGGGCGCAACCTATGGCTACACCTTC
clone_size: few; j_call: TRBJ1-4; d_call: NA; v_call: TRBV27; cdr3_aa: CASSFFWQKDEKLFF; cdr3_nt: TGTGCCAGCAGTTTTTTTTGGCAGAAGGATGAAAAACTGTTTTTT
clone_size: NA; j_call: TRBJ2-2; d_call: NA; v_call: TRBV30; cdr3_aa: CAWTSSTGELFF; cdr3_nt: TGTGCCTGGACTAGCAGCACCGGGGAGCTGTTTTTT
clone_size: NA; j_call: TRBJ2-1; d_call: NA; v_call: TRBV6-5; cdr3_aa: CASSDEGPYNEQFF; cdr3_nt: TGTGCCAGCAGTGACGAGGGGCCCTACAATGAGCAGTTCTTC
clone_size: NA; j_call: TRBJ2-5; d_call: TRBD1; v_call: TRBV4-1; cdr3_aa: CASSQQWDRGETQYF; cdr3_nt: TGCGCCAGCAGCCAACAATGGGACAGGGGCGAGACCCAGTACTTC
clone_size: NA; j_call: TRBJ2-7; d_call: NA; v_call: TRBV29-1; cdr3_aa: CSVTGYSYEQYF; cdr3_nt: TGCAGCGTAACAGGTTACTCCTACGAGCAGTACTTC
clone_size: NA; j_call: TRBJ2-6; d_call: NA; v_call: TRBV27; cdr3_aa: CASSLLLGLSGANVLTF; cdr3_nt: TGTGCCAGCAGTTTATTGTTGGGCCTCTCTGGGGCCAACGTCCTGACTTTC
clone_size: few; j_call: TRBJ2-7; d_call: NA; v_call: TRBV10-3; cdr3_aa: CAISDGSSGPYEQYF; cdr3_nt: TGTGCCATCAGTGACGGGAGTAGCGGACCCTACGAGCAGTACTTC